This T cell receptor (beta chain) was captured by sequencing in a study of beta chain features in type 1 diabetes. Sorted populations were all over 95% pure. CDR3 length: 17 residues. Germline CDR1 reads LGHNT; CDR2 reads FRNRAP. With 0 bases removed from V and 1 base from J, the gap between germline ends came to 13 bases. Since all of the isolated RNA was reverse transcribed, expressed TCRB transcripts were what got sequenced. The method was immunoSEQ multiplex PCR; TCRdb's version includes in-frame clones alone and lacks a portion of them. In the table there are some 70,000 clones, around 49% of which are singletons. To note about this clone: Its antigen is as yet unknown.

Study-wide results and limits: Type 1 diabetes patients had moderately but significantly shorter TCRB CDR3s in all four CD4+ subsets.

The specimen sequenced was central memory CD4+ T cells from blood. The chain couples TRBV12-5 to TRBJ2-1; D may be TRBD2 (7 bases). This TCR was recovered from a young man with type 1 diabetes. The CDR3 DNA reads TGTGCTAGTGGTTTGGTTGGGAAGGGGGGGTCCTACAATGAGCAGTTCTTC. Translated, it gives CASGLVGKGGSYNEQFF.